The entry below describes one T cell receptor beta chain. Its antigen is unidentified. The data stem from a study of cytomegalovirus exposure and HLA in healthy donors. Overall study findings and caveats: A later analysis found that most CMV-associated TCR beta chains appeared HLA-restricted. The HLA-A and HLA-B alleles of most subjects were reportedly predicted accurately from TCR beta sequences.

The primer mix had 60 Vbeta and 13 Jbeta primers. The data were produced by immunoSEQ multiplex PCR, yet TCRdb's version contains in-frame clones alone and is incomplete. Of about 120,000 clones listed, over 60% are singletons. This clonotype originated in a female donor in good health and CMV-seronegative. Sequenced sample: PBMCs.

CDR3 DNA: TGCGCCAGCGGGGCAGGGGCTTACAATGAGCAGTTCTTC. Encoded protein: CASGAGAYNEQFF. The chain is built from TRBV10-2 and TRBJ2-1; D is perhaps TRBD1 (6 bases). Germline V gene data show CDR1 as WSHSY and CDR2 as SAAADI. Trimming stripped 8 bases from V and 4 bases from J, with 12 bases between. The CDR3 runs 13 residues.